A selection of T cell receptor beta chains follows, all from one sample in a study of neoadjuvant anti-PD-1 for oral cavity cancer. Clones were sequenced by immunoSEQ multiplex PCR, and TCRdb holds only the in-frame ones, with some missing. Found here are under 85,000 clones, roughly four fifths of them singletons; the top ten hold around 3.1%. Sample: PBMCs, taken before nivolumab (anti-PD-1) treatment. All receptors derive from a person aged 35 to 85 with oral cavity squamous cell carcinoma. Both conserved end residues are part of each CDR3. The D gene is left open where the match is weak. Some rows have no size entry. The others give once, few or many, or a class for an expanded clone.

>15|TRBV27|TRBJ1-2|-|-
TGTGCCAGCAGTTATAGGGGCCGGCAGGGCAGTAGCTACACCTTC
CASSYRGRQGSSYTF
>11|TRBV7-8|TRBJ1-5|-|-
TGTGCCAGCAGCTCCGATCAGCCCCAGCATTTT
CASSSDQPQHF
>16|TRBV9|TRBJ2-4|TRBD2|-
TGTGCCAGCAGCGTAGGCGTCGCGGGAGCGGAAAACATTCAGTACTTC
CASSVGVAGAENIQYF
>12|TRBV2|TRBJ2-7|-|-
TGTGCCAGCAGTATACTAGACCTCGAGCAGTACTTC
CASSILDLEQYF
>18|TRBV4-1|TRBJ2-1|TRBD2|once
TGCGCCAGCAGCCTTCCGAAGGGTAGCGGGAGGGCCTACAATGAGCAGTTCTTC
CASSLPKGSGRAYNEQFF
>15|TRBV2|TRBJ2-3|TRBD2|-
TGTGCCAGCAGTGAAGACGGGGGGGGCACAGATACGCAGTATTTT
CASSEDGGGTDTQYF
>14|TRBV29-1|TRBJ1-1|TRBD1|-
TGCAGCGGGGGGCAGGGGGCTGCAGGCACTGAAGCTTTCTTT
CSGGQGAAGTEAFF
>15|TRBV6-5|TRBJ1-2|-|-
TGTGCCAGCAGTAAAGACAGGATAGCTAACTATGGCTACACCTTC
CASSKDRIANYGYTF
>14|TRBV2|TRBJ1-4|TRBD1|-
TGTGCCAGCAGTCTACAGGGGGCAGAAGAAAAACTGTTTTTT
CASSLQGAEEKLFF
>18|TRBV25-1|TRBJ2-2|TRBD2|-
TGTGCCAGCAGTGAAGGGCTAGCGGGTTCCGCGAACACCGGGGAGCTGTTTTTT
CASSEGLAGSANTGELFF
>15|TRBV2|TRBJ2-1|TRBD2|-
TGTGCCAGCACCACCGGGAGGATATCCTACAATGAGCAGTTCTTC
CASTTGRISYNEQFF
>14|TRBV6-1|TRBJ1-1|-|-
TGTGCCAGCAGTGAAGAGGGGGGCGTTGGCTCCGCTTTCTTT
CASSEEGGVGSAFF
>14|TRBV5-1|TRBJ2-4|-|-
TGCGCCAGCTGGGAAGGTGGCGCCAAAAACATTCAGTACTTC
CASWEGGAKNIQYF
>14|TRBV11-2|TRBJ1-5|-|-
TGTGCCAGCAGCTCGGGCCTAGGCAATCAGCCCCAGCATTTT
CASSSGLGNQPQHF
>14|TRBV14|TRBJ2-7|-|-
TGTGCCAGCAGCCTTACCCCGCACCCCTACGAGCAGTACTTC
CASSLTPHPYEQYF
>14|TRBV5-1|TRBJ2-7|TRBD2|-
TGCGCCAGCAGCGGGGGACTAGCGAATTACGAGCAGTACTTC
CASSGGLANYEQYF
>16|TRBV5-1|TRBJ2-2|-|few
TGCGCCAGCAGTTTTCGAAGCAGGGGGGACACCGGGGAGCTGTTTTTT
CASSFRSRGDTGELFF
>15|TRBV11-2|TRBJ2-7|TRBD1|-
TGTGCCAGCAGCGGTGGGACAGGGGGTTTCTACGAGCAGTACTTC
CASSGGTGGFYEQYF
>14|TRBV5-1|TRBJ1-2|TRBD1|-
TGCGCCAGCAGCTCCCTAGGACAGGGATGGGGCTACACCTTC
CASSSLGQGWGYTF
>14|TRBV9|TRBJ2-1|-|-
TGTGCCAGCAGCGTAGGACCCCTTGGCAATGAGCAGTTCTTC
CASSVGPLGNEQFF
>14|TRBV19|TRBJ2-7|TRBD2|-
TGTGCCAGTAGCCTGCGGGAGCTCTTCTACGAGCAGTACTTC
CASSLRELFYEQYF
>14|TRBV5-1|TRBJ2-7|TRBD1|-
TGCGCCAGCAGTCTTGAGACAGGGGGCGACGAGCAGTACTTC
CASSLETGGDEQYF
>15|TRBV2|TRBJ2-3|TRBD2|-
TGTGCCAGCAGGGATAGCGGGAGAGGCACAGATACGCAGTATTTT
CASRDSGRGTDTQYF
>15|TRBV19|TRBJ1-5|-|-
TGTGCCAGTAGTATAGATTATAATAGCAATCAGCCCCAGCATTTT
CASSIDYNSNQPQHF
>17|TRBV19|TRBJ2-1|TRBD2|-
TGTGCCAGTAGTAGGCCAGGACTAGCGGGGGAAGGGGGTAAGCAGTTCTTC
CASSRPGLAGEGGKQFF
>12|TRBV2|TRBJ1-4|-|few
TGTGCCAGCAGTGACGGGGGTGAAAAACTGTTTTTT
CASSDGGEKLFF
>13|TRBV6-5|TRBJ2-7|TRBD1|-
TGTGCCAGCAGTGCGACAGGGGGCTGGGAGCAGTACTTC
CASSATGGWEQYF
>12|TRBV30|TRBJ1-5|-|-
TGTGCCTGGAGTTATAGCAATCAGCCCCAGCATTTT
CAWSYSNQPQHF
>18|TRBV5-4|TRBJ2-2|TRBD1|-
TGTGCCAGCAGCCGGGACAGGGGATCGGTCACGAGCACCGGGGAGCTGTTTTTT
CASSRDRGSVTSTGELFF
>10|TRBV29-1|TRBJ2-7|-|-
TGCAGCGTTGGAACGCCGGAGCAGTACTTC
CSVGTPEQYF
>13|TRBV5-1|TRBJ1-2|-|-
TGCGCCAGTGGTGAGGAAATTAACTATGGCTACACCTTC
CASGEEINYGYTF
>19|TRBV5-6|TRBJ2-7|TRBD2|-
TGTGCCAGCAGCCCGGACAGGGTCCTAGCGGGAGGCCGCCCCTACGAGCAGTACTTC
CASSPDRVLAGGRPYEQYF
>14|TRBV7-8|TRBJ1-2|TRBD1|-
TGTGCCAGCAGCTTAGCCACAGGGGTGGAGGGCTACACCTTC
CASSLATGVEGYTF
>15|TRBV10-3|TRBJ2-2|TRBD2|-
TGTGCCATCAGTGCACTAGCGACGAACACCGGGGAGCTGTTTTTT
CAISALATNTGELFF
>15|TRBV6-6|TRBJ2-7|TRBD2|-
TGTGCCAGCAGTTACTCAACTAGCGTCTCCTACGAGCAGTACTTC
CASSYSTSVSYEQYF